The clone carrying this TCR beta chain came up a few times. The target antigen is unknown. These data originate in a study of T cells in Graves' hyperthyroidism and ophthalmopathy. Study in general: Peripheral blood collection took place at initial diagnosis, before any treatment.

The V and J ends lost 0 bases and 3 bases respectively, with 4 bases between them. This CDR3 spans 13 amino acids. Germline V gene sequence: CDR1 WNHNN, CDR2 SYGVQD (reference sequence). RNA transcripts were the template for amplifying TCR beta CDR3 regions. HTBI primers were employed in a first-round RT-PCR of the TCR CDR3. In TCRdb, the multiplex PCR reads were re-called with MiXCR into one record per CDR3 protein. In the table there are some 200,000 distinct CDR3 sequences, 15% to 20% of which are singletons. General study points: Ophthalmopathy was identified by the model a median 6.5 months ahead of onset.

The hyperthyroidism patients had all been newly diagnosed, and their disease duration was under 2 months. Their ages ranged from 18 to 65 years. The V gene is TRBV10-1, the J gene TRBJ2-3, with D unclear. Sequenced sample: blood. This receptor was identified in a man aged 50-60 years with Graves' hyperthyroidism. The CDR3 here is CASSESETDTQYF. CDR3 nucleotide sequence: TGCGCCAGCAGTGAGTCGGAGACAGATACGCAGTATTTT.